This entry features one T cell receptor (beta chain) sequence. The antigen is undetermined. The sample comes from a study of CD8 T cells in ankylosing spondylitis. Study outcomes and limitations: Among TCR beta sequences, a motif of 7 to 9 highly homologous variants appeared characteristic of ankylosing spondylitis blood.

One entry per CDR3 protein results from TCRdb running MiXCR on the 5' RACE reads. Among fewer than 400,000 distinct CDR3 sequences listed, roughly 8% were seen once. Sequences were obtained from blood, either unsorted or a sorted T cell fraction (not recorded which). The origin of this receptor is a male donor with ankylosing spondylitis.

CDR3 nucleotide sequence: TGTGCCAGCAGCTTGTACAGGGGCCACAATGAGCAGTTCTTC. This translates into CASSLYRGHNEQFF. The chain carries TRBV5-5 and TRBJ2-1; 7 bases align to TRBD1. V shed 1 base and J 5 bases; nucleotides not matched to a gene: 3. Germline V gene sequence: CDR1 SGHKS, CDR2 YYEKEE (reference sequence). CDR3 length: 14 amino acids.